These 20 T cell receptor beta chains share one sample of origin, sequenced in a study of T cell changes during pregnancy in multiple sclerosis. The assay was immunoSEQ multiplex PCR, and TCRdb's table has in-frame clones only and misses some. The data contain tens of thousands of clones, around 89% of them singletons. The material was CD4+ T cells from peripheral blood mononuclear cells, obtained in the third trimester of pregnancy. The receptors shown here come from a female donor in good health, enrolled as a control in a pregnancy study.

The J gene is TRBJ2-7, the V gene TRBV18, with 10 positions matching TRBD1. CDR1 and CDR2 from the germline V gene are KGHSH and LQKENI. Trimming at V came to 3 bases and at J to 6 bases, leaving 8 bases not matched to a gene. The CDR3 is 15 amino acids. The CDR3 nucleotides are TGTGCCAGCTCACCCGGGACAGGGGACCTAGGCGAGCAGTACTTC. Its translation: CASSPGTGDLGEQYF.

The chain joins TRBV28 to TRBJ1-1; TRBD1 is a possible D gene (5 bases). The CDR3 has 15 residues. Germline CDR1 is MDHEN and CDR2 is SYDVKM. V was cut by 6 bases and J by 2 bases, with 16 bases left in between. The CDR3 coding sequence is TGTGCCAGCAGCCCCCTCGACAGTACTAACACTGAAGCTTTCTTT. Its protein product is CASSPLDSTNTEAFF.

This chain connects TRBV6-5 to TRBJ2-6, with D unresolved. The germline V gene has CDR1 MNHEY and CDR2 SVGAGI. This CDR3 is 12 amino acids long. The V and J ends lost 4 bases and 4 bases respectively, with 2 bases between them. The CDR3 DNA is TGTGCCAGCAGTTTAGGGGCCAACGTCCTGACTTTC. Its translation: CASSLGANVLTF.

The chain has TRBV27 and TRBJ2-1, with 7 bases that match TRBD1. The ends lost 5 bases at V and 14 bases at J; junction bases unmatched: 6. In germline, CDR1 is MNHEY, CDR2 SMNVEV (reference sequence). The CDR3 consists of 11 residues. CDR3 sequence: CASSRTGWKFF. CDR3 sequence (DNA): TGTGCCAGCAGTAGGACAGGCTGGAAGTTCTTC.

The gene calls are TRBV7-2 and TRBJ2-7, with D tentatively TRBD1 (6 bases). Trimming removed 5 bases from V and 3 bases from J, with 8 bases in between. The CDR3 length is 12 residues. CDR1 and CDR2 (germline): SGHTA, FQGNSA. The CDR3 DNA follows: TGTGCCAGCAGCCAGGGGATCTACGAGCAGTACTTC. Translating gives CASSQGIYEQYF.

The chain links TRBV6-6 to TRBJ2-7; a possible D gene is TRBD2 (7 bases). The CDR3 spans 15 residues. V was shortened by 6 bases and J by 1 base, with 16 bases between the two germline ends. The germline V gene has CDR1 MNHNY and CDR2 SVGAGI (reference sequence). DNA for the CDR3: TGTGCCAGCAGGCAAAGGGGGGGCATTTCCTACGAGCAGTACTTC. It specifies CASRQRGGISYEQYF.

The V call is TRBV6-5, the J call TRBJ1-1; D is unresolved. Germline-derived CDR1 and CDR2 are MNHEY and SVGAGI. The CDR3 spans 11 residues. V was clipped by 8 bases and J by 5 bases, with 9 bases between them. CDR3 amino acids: CASGGVTEAFF. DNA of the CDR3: TGTGCCAGCGGAGGAGTTACTGAAGCTTTCTTT.

The CDR3 sequence is CASSPLPGPTNEKLFF. The CDR3 DNA reads TGTGCCAGCTCACCATTACCTGGGCCAACTAATGAAAAACTGTTTTTT. The V and J genes are TRBV18 and TRBJ1-4; D not resolved. Trimming stripped 2 bases from V and 0 bases from J, with 10 bases between. The germline CDR1 and CDR2 sequences are KGHSH and LQKENI. The CDR3 length is 16 residues. Combining the CDR3 with reference TRBV18 and TRBJ1-4 gives the whole variable domain NAGVMQNPRHLVRRRGQEARLRCSPMKGHSHVYWYRQLPEEGLKFMVYLQKENIIDESGMPKERFSAEFPKEGPSILRIQQVVRGDSAAYFCASSPLPGPTNEKLFFGSGTQLSVL.

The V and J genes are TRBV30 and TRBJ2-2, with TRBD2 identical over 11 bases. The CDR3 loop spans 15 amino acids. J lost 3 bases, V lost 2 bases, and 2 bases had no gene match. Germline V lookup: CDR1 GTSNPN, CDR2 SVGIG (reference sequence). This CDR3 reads CAWSRSGRDTGELFF. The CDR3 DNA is TGTGCCTGGAGTCGTAGCGGGAGGGACACCGGGGAGCTGTTTTTT.

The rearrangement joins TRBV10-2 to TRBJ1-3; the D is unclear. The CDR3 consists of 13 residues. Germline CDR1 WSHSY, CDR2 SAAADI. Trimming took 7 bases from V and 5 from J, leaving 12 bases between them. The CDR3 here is CASTGGSRNTIYF. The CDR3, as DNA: TGCGCCAGCACCGGAGGCTCGCGAAACACCATATATTTT.

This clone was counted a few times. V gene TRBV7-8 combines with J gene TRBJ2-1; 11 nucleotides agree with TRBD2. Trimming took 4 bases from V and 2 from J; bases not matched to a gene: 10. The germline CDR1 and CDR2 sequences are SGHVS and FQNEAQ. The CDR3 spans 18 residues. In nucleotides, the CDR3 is TGTGCCAGCAGCTCGCCGGGACTAGCGGTCTCAACCTACAATGAGCAGTTCTTC. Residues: CASSSPGLAVSTYNEQFF.

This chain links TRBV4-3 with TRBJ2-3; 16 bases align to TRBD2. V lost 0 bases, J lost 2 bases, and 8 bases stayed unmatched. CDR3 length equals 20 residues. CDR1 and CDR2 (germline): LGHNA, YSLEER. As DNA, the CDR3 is TGCGCCAGCAGCCAAGATGTAGGGACTAGCGGGGGGGTGTACACAGATACGCAGTATTTT. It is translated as CASSQDVGTSGGVYTDTQYF.

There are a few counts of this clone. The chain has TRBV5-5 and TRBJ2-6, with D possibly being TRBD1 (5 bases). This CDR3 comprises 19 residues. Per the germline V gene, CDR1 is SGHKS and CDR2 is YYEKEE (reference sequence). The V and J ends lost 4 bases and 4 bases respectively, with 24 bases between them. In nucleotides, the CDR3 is TGTGCCAGCAGCCCCGCTACCCAGGGCCCATGGTCCGGGGCCAACGTCCTGACTTTC. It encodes CASSPATQGPWSGANVLTF.

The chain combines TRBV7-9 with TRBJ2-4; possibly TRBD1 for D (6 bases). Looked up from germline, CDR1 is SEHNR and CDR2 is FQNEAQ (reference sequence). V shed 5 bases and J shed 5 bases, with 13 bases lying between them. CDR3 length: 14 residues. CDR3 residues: CASSPGVYENIQYF. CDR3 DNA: TGTGCCAGCAGCCCAGGGGTTTACGAAAACATTCAGTACTTC.

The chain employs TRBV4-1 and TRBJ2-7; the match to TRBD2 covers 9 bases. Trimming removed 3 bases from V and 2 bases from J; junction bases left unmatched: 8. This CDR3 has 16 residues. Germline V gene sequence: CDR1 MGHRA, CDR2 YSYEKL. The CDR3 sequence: CASSHTASGVPYEQYF. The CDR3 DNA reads TGCGCCAGCAGCCATACCGCTAGCGGGGTTCCCTACGAGCAGTACTTC.

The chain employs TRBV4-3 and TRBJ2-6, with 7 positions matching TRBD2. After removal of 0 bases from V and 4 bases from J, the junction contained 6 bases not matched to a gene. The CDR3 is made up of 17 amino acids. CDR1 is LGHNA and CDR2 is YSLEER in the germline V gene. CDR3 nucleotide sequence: TGCGCCAGCAGCCAAGAGGGGCGGGGGAGAGGGGCCAACGTCCTGACTTTC. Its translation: CASSQEGRGRGANVLTF.

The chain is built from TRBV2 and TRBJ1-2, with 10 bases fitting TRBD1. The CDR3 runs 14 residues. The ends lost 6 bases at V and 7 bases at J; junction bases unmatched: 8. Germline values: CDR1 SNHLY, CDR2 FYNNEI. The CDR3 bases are TGTGCCAGCAGGGCGACAGGGGGCGGGTCTGGCTACACCTTC. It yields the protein CASRATGGGSGYTF.

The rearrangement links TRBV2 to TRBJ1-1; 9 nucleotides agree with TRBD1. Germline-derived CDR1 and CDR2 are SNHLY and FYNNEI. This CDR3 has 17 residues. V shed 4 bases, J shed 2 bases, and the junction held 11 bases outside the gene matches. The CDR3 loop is CASSGFRDRVPNTEAFF. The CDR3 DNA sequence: TGTGCCAGCAGTGGATTTCGGGACAGGGTCCCTAACACTGAAGCTTTCTTT.

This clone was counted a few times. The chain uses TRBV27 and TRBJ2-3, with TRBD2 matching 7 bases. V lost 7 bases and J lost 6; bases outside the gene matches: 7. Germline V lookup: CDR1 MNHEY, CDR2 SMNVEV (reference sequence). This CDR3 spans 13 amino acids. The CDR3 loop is CASNRSSGDTQYF. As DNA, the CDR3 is TGTGCCAGCAATAGAAGTAGCGGGGATACGCAGTATTTT.

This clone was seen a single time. CDR3 residues: CASSFLTGANEQYF. The CDR3 region has the DNA TGTGCCAGCAGTTTCCTCACAGGGGCTAACGAGCAGTACTTC. This chain links TRBV7-2 with TRBJ2-7, with 7 bases lining up with TRBD1. After removal of 6 bases from V and 5 bases from J, the junction contained 10 bases not matched to a gene. The CDR3 is 14 amino acids. The germline CDR1 and CDR2 sequences are SGHTA and FQGNSA.